This paragraph covers one T cell receptor beta chain sequence. The data were obtained in a study of blood T cell repertoires in COVID-19. Whole-study context: Sites across the United States, Italy and Spain contributed samples from acute and convalescent COVID-19.

The CDR3 is made up of 15 amino acids. Between the trimmed V and J ends, which lost 6 bases and 6 bases, there was a span of 20 bases. Germline values: CDR1 MDHEN, CDR2 SYDVKM. As originally analysed: Amplifying reference gene primers gave estimates of nucleated cell counts. Produced via immunoSEQ multiplex PCR; TCRdb's table is partial and in-frame only. V and J calls plus clone size are reproduced from that table; the DNA served to infer D and trimming. The sample lists approximately 100,000 clones; more than 80% were seen once. The gene calls are TRBV28 and TRBJ1-1, with a weak D call TRBD1 (5 bases). Sequencing input: peripheral blood. The TCR sequence derives from an elderly woman with acute or convalescent COVID-19. The CDR3 reads CASSLGGPPDSEAFF. The DNA of the CDR3 is TGTGCCAGCAGCCTCGGGGGACCTCCCGACTCTGAAGCTTTCTTT.